This T cell receptor (beta chain) was obtained from a study of blood T cell repertoires in COVID-19. Overall study: COVID-19 samples, acute and convalescent, were from the United States, Italy and Spain. The cDNA or gDNA used as material had been derived from T cells, B-cell-depleted T cells, or PBMCs.

Methods used by the authors: Estimation of nucleated cell counts was performed using reference gene primer amplification. The method was immunoSEQ multiplex PCR; TCRdb's version includes in-frame clones alone and lacks a portion of them. The V and J calls and the clone size are those of that table, but D and trimming were determined from the DNA. The data contain about 160,000 clones, 65% to 90% of them seen just once; the ten biggest clones take up less than 3.5%. This TCR derives from a man between 65 and 85 years old with acute or convalescent COVID-19. Sample: peripheral blood.

CDR3 DNA: TGTGCCAGTAGGGCCGGGACAGGGGCGAACACTGAAGCTTTCTTT. Residues: CASRAGTGANTEAFF. V usage is TRBV19 and J usage is TRBJ1-1; 10 bases fit TRBD1. The CDR3 covers 15 residues. The germline V gene encodes CDR1 LNHDA and CDR2 SQIVND (reference sequence). V dropped 6 bases and J dropped 1; count of bases not matched to a gene: 5.